Shown below are 30 T cell receptor beta chains from a single sample sequenced in a study of blood T cell repertoires in COVID-19 (dated by TCRdb to 2018 to 2020). The protocol used for the library was the immunoSEQ multiplex PCR assay. This immuneACCESS table, as held by TCRdb, lists in-frame sequences with V and J called but not all clones. Of the missing ones, under half trace to an unresolved V gene in checked studies; the others have no known cause. In all, the sample holds 45,000 or so clones, and approximately 87% of those were seen once. Jointly, the top ten make up roughly 9.2% of the sample. Sequencing input: peripheral blood. Receptors were obtained from a human donor in a cohort sampled during active COVID-19.

The genes are TRBV7-2 and TRBJ2-1; 12 bases line up with TRBD2. V lost 5 bases to trimming and J lost 2 bases; unmatched junction nucleotides: 10. The CDR3 has 18 residues. From germline, CDR1 is SGHTA and CDR2 FQGNSA. DNA for the CDR3: TGTGCCAGCAGCCTCACTAGCGGGGGGCCCCCCCCCTACAATGAGCAGTTCTTC. This gives the protein CASSLTSGGPPPYNEQFF.

This chain connects TRBV4-2 to TRBJ2-5, with 7 bases fitting TRBD2. This CDR3 spans 16 amino acids. V was clipped by 1 base and J by 5 bases; unmatched bases: 10. CDR1 and CDR2 (germline): LGHNA, YNFKEQ. The CDR3 bases are TGTGCCAGCAGCCAAGCCTTGGCGGGGGTCGGGGAGACCCAGTACTTC. Protein sequence: CASSQALAGVGETQYF.

Only a few counts were recorded for this clone. The V gene is TRBV25-1, the J gene TRBJ1-2, with D possibly TRBD1 on 6 matching bases. From germline, CDR1 is MGHDK and CDR2 SYGVNS. V shed 4 bases and J shed 4 bases, with 10 bases lying between them. This CDR3 comprises 13 residues. The CDR3 DNA follows: TGTGCCAGCAGTGCGACAGGCCTCTATGGCTACACCTTC. Translating it yields CASSATGLYGYTF.

J is TRBJ1-2 and V is TRBV27; 11 bases align to TRBD1. CDR1 MNHEY and CDR2 SMNVEV come from the germline V gene (reference sequence). The CDR3 extends over 15 amino acids. V trimming: 8 bases; J trimming: 4 bases; junction bases outside the gene matches: 9. In DNA form, the CDR3 reads TGTGCCAGCGGACAGGGGGCAGCCCTCGTCTATGGCTACACCTTC. This encodes CASGQGAALVYGYTF.

The CDR3 coding sequence is TGTGCCAGCAGCCAGTCAGGAGGCCTTTACACAGATACGCAGTATTTT. It translates to CASSQSGGLYTDTQYF. This chain uses TRBV3-1 (or the pseudogene TRBV3-2) with TRBJ2-3, with TRBD2 as a possible D gene (5 bases). CDR3 length: 16 amino acids. CDR1 and CDR2 (germline): LGHDT, YNNKEL (reference sequence). The V end was cut by 3 bases, the J end by 2 bases, with 15 bases between.

The chain joins TRBV5-1 to TRBJ1-1; D gene ambiguous. Germline V gene data show CDR1 as SGHRS and CDR2 as YFSETQ. The CDR3 covers 17 residues. V was pared by 0 bases and J by 4 bases, with 19 bases between. The CDR3 sequence is CASSLESAGKEGTEAFF. As DNA, the CDR3 is TGCGCCAGCAGCTTGGAGTCCGCCGGGAAAGAGGGCACTGAAGCTTTCTTT.

The rearrangement links TRBV9 to TRBJ2-2; 10 bases fit TRBD2. With 4 bases clipped from V and 7 bases from J, the junction kept 10 bases outside the gene matches. CDR3 length: 16 amino acids. The germline CDR1 and CDR2 sequences are SGDLS and YYNGEE. The CDR3 DNA reads TGTGCCAGCAGCCCACGTAGCGGGGGGTCGTTCGGGGAGCTGTTTTTT. Its protein product is CASSPRSGGSFGELFF.

The chain has TRBV3-1 (or the pseudogene TRBV3-2) and TRBJ1-1; TRBD1 might be the D (5 bases). V lost 6 bases and J 0 bases, leaving 11 bases between the germline ends. There are 14 residues in the CDR3. Germline values: CDR1 LGHDT, CDR2 YNNKEL (reference sequence). CDR3 sequence: CASRKGEVNTEAFF. The CDR3 region has the DNA TGTGCCAGCAGGAAAGGGGAAGTGAACACTGAAGCTTTCTTT.

J is TRBJ1-5 and V is TRBV29-1, with D possibly matching TRBD1 (5 bases). V shed 7 bases and J shed 2 bases, with 9 bases lying between them. Germline values: CDR1 SQVTM, CDR2 ANQGSEA. The CDR3 spans 12 residues. The CDR3 DNA follows: TGCAGCGCAATAGGGGGCAATCAGCCCCAGCATTTT. Its protein product is CSAIGGNQPQHF.

V gene TRBV5-1 combines with J gene TRBJ1-2; the match to TRBD1 covers 9 bases. Germline CDR1 SGHRS, CDR2 YFSETQ. With 4 bases clipped from V and 6 bases from J, the junction kept 10 bases outside the gene matches. The CDR3 is made up of 15 amino acids. The CDR3 here is CASSDTGTGYNGYTF. The CDR3 DNA follows: TGCGCCAGCAGCGACACCGGGACAGGGTATAATGGCTACACCTTC.

This chain links TRBV18 with TRBJ2-7, with D maybe TRBD2 (5 bases). V lost 2 bases and J 5 bases, leaving 19 bases between the germline ends. The CDR3 totals 16 residues. The germline V gene encodes CDR1 KGHSH and CDR2 LQKENI. CDR3 DNA sequence: TGTGCCAGCTCACCAGGACGGCTCCCGGGGATCGACGAGCAGTACTTC. Translating it yields CASSPGRLPGIDEQYF.

The chain recombines TRBV30 with TRBJ1-1, with no clear D. There are 13 residues in the CDR3. V was clipped by 2 bases and J by 2 bases, with 9 bases between them. Germline CDR1 is GTSNPN and CDR2 is SVGIG (reference sequence). CDR3 region: CAWSHSINTEAFF. The CDR3 DNA is TGTGCCTGGAGTCACAGTATTAACACTGAAGCTTTCTTT.

The gene calls are TRBV5-4 and TRBJ2-7; perhaps TRBD2 as D (5 bases). This CDR3 region has 13 residues. Germline V gene data show CDR1 as SGHNT and CDR2 as YYREEE (reference sequence). Trimming left V 4 bases short and J 7 bases short, with 15 bases between. The CDR3 spells CASSGGLAGEQYF. The CDR3 bases are TGTGCCAGCAGCGGCGGACTTGCCGGGGAGCAGTACTTC.

The chain uses TRBV3-1 (or the pseudogene TRBV3-2) and TRBJ2-5; 7 bases map to TRBD2. With V trimmed by 0 bases and J by 5 bases, 9 bases remained unmatched. Germline V lookup: CDR1 LGHDT, CDR2 YNNKEL (reference sequence). This CDR3 has 16 amino acids. The CDR3 DNA reads TGTGCCAGCAGCCAAGAATCCGGGGGGTCGTCCGAGACCCAGTACTTC. Its protein is CASSQESGGSSETQYF.

The rearrangement links TRBV7-9 to TRBJ1-4, with D possibly matching TRBD1 (6 bases). V lost 1 base to trimming and J lost 5 bases, with 20 bases between them. Germline V gene sequence: CDR1 SEHNR, CDR2 FQNEAQ (reference sequence). The CDR3 length is 18 residues. In DNA form, the CDR3 reads TGTGCCAGCAGCTTAGGTCATACAGGGCCGCCCCAGAATGAAAAACTGTTTTTT. Protein sequence: CASSLGHTGPPQNEKLFF.

The V and J genes are TRBV20-1 and TRBJ2-5, with 8 positions matching TRBD1. The germline V gene has CDR1 DFQATT and CDR2 SNEGSKA (reference sequence). The V and J ends lost 3 bases and 2 bases, in that order; junction bases with no gene match: 8. The CDR3 length is 15 residues. This chain's CDR3 is CSASGGTGLQETQYF. CDR3 nucleotide sequence: TGCAGTGCTAGTGGGGGGACAGGCTTACAAGAGACCCAGTACTTC.

This sequence joins TRBV27 and TRBJ2-7; unclear D gene. V lost 7 bases and J 4 bases, leaving 14 bases between the germline ends. The V gene's germline CDR1 is MNHEY and CDR2 SMNVEV (reference sequence). The CDR3 extends over 13 amino acids. The DNA for the CDR3 is TGTGCCAGCACTCCACCCCGCAGTTACGAGCAGTACTTC. Translation gives CASTPPRSYEQYF.

This chain connects TRBV19 to TRBJ2-2, with 9 bases identical to TRBD1. Germline assignment: CDR1 LNHDA and CDR2 SQIVND (reference sequence). V lost 2 bases and J lost 5; bases outside the gene matches: 6. The CDR3 contains 16 residues. CDR3 in amino acids: CASSILTGGGTGELFF. The CDR3 DNA follows: TGTGCCAGTAGTATATTGACAGGGGGTGGAACCGGGGAGCTGTTTTTT.

This chain links TRBV6-5 with TRBJ1-1, with TRBD1 matching 8 bases. CDR1 and CDR2 (germline): MNHEY, SVGAGI. The J segment lost 8 bases and the V segment lost 5 bases, leaving 1 base of the junction unmatched. CDR3 length: 11 amino acids. For the CDR3, the DNA is TGTGCCAGCAGTCGGGACAGGGAAGCTTTCTTT. Protein: CASSRDREAFF.

In DNA, the CDR3 is TGTGCCAGCAGTTCAACAGGGAACTATGGCTACACCTTC. Amino acid sequence: CASSSTGNYGYTF. This rearrangement joins TRBV28 to TRBJ1-2; possible D gene TRBD1, 6 bases. The V gene's germline CDR1 is MDHEN and CDR2 SYDVKM. This CDR3 has 13 amino acids. The ends were cut back, 4 bases at V and 2 bases at J, with 8 bases in the middle.

CDR3: CASALMQDYYGYTF. The CDR3 region has the DNA TGTGCCAGCGCTTTGATGCAGGATTACTATGGCTACACCTTC. The chain employs TRBV6-5 and TRBJ1-2; D gene uncertain. Deletions cut 8 bases from V and 3 bases from J, with 16 bases between. CDR1 is MNHEY and CDR2 is SVGAGI in the germline V gene. The CDR3 totals 14 residues.

The chain recombines TRBV27 with TRBJ1-2; D possibly corresponds to TRBD1 (6 bases). V was trimmed by 6 bases and J by 7 bases, leaving 18 bases between them. The CDR3 spans 14 residues. Germline V gene data show CDR1 as MNHEY and CDR2 as SMNVEV (reference sequence). The CDR3 sequence is CASRREGGAIGYTF. In nucleotides, the CDR3 is TGTGCCAGCAGACGGGAGGGGGGTGCAATTGGCTACACCTTC.

The sample holds a few counts of this clone. J is TRBJ1-6 and V is TRBV5-1, with 7 positions matching TRBD1. J gave up 7 bases and V 0 bases, and 4 bases lay outside the gene matches. Germline V gives CDR1 SGHRS, CDR2 YFSETQ. The CDR3 sequence is 15 residues long. The CDR3 spells CASSLEGAPNSPLHF. The CDR3 region has the DNA TGCGCCAGCAGCTTGGAGGGGGCGCCGAATTCACCCCTCCACTTT.

The rearrangement uses TRBV4-2 and TRBJ2-7; 10 bases fit TRBD1. The CDR3 extends over 16 amino acids. Germline V CDR1 and CDR2: LGHNA, YNFKEQ. Germline trimming cut 1 base from V and 3 bases from J; bases unmatched to any gene: 6. The CDR3 DNA reads TGTGCCAGCAGCCAAGTGGCAGACAGGGGGCACTACGAGCAGTACTTC. Translated, it gives CASSQVADRGHYEQYF.

This clone was observed a single time. For the CDR3, the DNA is TGTGCCATGAGGTCCGGACAGGGGCAAGAGACCCAGTACTTC. Translated, it gives CAMRSGQGQETQYF. The chain uses TRBV10-3 and TRBJ2-5; TRBD1 matches at 9 bases. This CDR3 spans 14 amino acids. Germline V gene sequence: CDR1 ENHRY, CDR2 SYGVKD. The junction had 7 bases not matched to a gene; V was cut back by 9 bases and J by 2 bases.

The chain uses TRBV12-3 or TRBV12-4 and TRBJ2-7; D remains ambiguous. V was shortened by 3 bases and J by 5 bases, with 8 bases between the two germline ends. The CDR3 has 12 amino acids. CDR3 region: CASSFIRDEQYF. The CDR3 DNA follows: TGTGCCAGCAGTTTCATACGGGACGAGCAGTACTTC.

The chain is built from TRBV6-5 and TRBJ1-1, with TRBD1 identical over 7 bases. This CDR3 has 15 residues. V gave up 8 bases and J gave up 5 bases; unmatched junction bases: 14. CDR1 MNHEY and CDR2 SVGAGI come from the germline V gene. The CDR3 region is CASGSRTGGRTEAFF. The CDR3 DNA follows: TGTGCCAGCGGGAGTAGGACAGGTGGAAGGACTGAAGCTTTCTTT.

Here the CDR3 reads CASSLVVSDTQYF. The CDR3 region has the DNA TGCGCCAGCAGCTTGGTAGTCTCAGATACGCAGTATTTT. The chain carries TRBV5-1 and TRBJ2-3; no reliable D call. Germline V gene lookup returns CDR1 SGHRS and CDR2 YFSETQ. This CDR3 has 13 amino acids. V was cut by 0 bases and J by 4 bases, with 6 bases left in between.

The chain recombines TRBV5-5 with TRBJ2-1; 7 bases align to TRBD1. The trim removed 3 bases at V and 4 bases at J, leaving 10 bases unmatched. The CDR3 consists of 16 residues. CDR1 SGHKS and CDR2 YYEKEE come from the germline V gene (reference sequence). The DNA for the CDR3 is TGTGCCAGCAGCTCCGCTACCGGGACAGTTTACAATGAGCAGTTCTTC. It specifies CASSSATGTVYNEQFF.

As DNA, the CDR3 is TGTGCCAGCGGATCCTCTGGGCACGGTGAAGCTTTCTTT. It encodes CASGSSGHGEAFF. This chain connects TRBV6-5 to TRBJ1-1; no definite D call. This CDR3 has 13 amino acids. In germline, CDR1 is MNHEY, CDR2 SVGAGI. Trimming took 8 bases from V and 7 from J, leaving 17 bases between them.